This T cell receptor beta chain was profiled in a study of shared clonotypes between healthy human individuals. Study outcomes and limitations: Represented diversity (both genetic and exposure-history) was limited by the small number of donors.

Researchers sequenced unsorted PBMC DNA using ten immunoSEQ deep assay plates. In the original workflow: ImmunoSEQ output held junction-only sequences without quality scores, so filtering differed. Here immunoSEQ multiplex PCR was the method, and the copy in TCRdb shows in-frame clones only, minus some. D and trimming come from the DNA, and the V and J calls and clone size come from that table. The table records around 440,000 clones, over 60% of them present only once. The CDR3 is made up of 16 amino acids. Germline V gene data show CDR1 as SGDLS and CDR2 as YYNGEE. The V and J ends lost 0 bases and 0 bases respectively, with 11 bases between them. Comments on this clone: Antigen: not known.

The sequenced material came from PBMCs. This receptor was obtained from a woman in her forties in good health. Some clones in this sample may be carry-over from other donors' samples. The chain carries TRBV9 and TRBJ2-3; D is uncertain. The CDR3 DNA follows: TGTGCCAGCAGCGTAGATGCGGACCCTAGCACAGATACGCAGTATTTT. As protein: CASSVDADPSTDTQYF.